Below are 32 T cell receptor beta chains sequenced from a single sample in a study of early T cells in non-severe SARS-CoV-2 infection. TCRdb re-called the 5' RACE reads through MiXCR, storing one row per CDR3 protein. The data contain approximately 46,000 distinct CDR3 sequences, about a quarter of them singletons. The sample was whole blood, taken at baseline. The origin of the receptors is an adult who was a healthcare worker with PCR-confirmed SARS-CoV-2 infection or an uninfected control (not recorded which).

This clonotype was detected ten times or more. The chain joins TRBV7-6 to TRBJ1-3, with 7 nucleotides matching TRBD1. The CDR3 is 15 residues long. Germline-derived CDR1 and CDR2 are SGHVS and FNYEAQ. V shed 4 bases and J 7 bases; nucleotides not matched to a gene: 10. The CDR3 DNA sequence: TGTGCCAGCAGCTACGGGACAGCTGGCGGGAACACCATATATTTT. Protein product: CASSYGTAGGNTIYF.

This clonotype was counted only a few times. The CDR3: CASSSTSDTNEQFF. CDR3 bases: TGTGCCAGCAGCTCCACTTCGGACACGAATGAGCAGTTCTTC. The chain uses TRBV7-3 and TRBJ2-1; tentatively, D is TRBD1 (5 bases). The CDR3 covers 14 residues. V was pared by 4 bases and J by 7 bases, with 14 bases between. Per the germline V gene, CDR1 is SGHTA and CDR2 is FQGTGA.

This CDR3 reads CASSEFWGETEAFF. CDR3 bases: TGTGCCAGCAGTGAATTTTGGGGGGAAACTGAAGCTTTCTTT. The gene calls are TRBV2 and TRBJ1-1, with D maybe TRBD1 (5 bases). The V and J ends lost 2 bases and 5 bases respectively, with 12 bases between them. The CDR3 has 14 residues. Germline V gives CDR1 SNHLY, CDR2 FYNNEI.

The genes are TRBV7-9 and TRBJ2-3, with 8 bases aligning to TRBD2. Germline V gene lookup returns CDR1 SEHNR and CDR2 FQNEAQ (reference sequence). The CDR3 length is 15 residues. Losses at the gene ends were 0 bases for V and 4 bases for J; bases not matched to a gene: 3. This CDR3 is CASSLAAGVADTQYF. The DNA of the CDR3 is TGTGCCAGCAGCTTAGCAGCGGGGGTGGCAGATACGCAGTATTTT.

This clonotype was observed a few times. CDR3 sequence (DNA): TGTGCCAGCTCACCGGGGACAGGTCTTTTTCAGCCCCAGCATTTT. Amino acid sequence: CASSPGTGLFQPQHF. The chain uses TRBV18 and TRBJ1-5; 8 bases agree with TRBD1. Germline V gives CDR1 KGHSH, CDR2 LQKENI. V lost 3 bases and J lost 6; bases outside the gene matches: 7. The CDR3 sequence is 15 residues long.

This clonotype came up a few times. This sequence joins TRBV28 and TRBJ2-2; no clear D gene. The germline V gene encodes CDR1 MDHEN and CDR2 SYDVKM. The ends were cut back, 6 bases at V and 6 bases at J, with 5 bases in the middle. The CDR3 is made up of 11 amino acids. The CDR3 protein is CASSPSGELFF. Written as DNA, the CDR3 is TGTGCCAGCAGCCCATCCGGGGAGCTGTTTTTT.

In its sample, this clonotype was seen many times. The gene calls are TRBV12-3 or TRBV12-4 and TRBJ1-1; D is possibly TRBD1 (5 bases). The CDR3 consists of 13 residues. The V gene lost 5 bases and the J gene lost 4 bases, with 11 bases spanning the gap. DNA of the CDR3: TGTGCCAGCAGTCCCGGGACGGTCACTGAAGCTTTCTTT. Its protein is CASSPGTVTEAFF.

This chain joins TRBV29-1 and TRBJ2-5; D not resolved. V was clipped by 5 bases and J by 2 bases, with 6 bases between them. Germline assignment: CDR1 SQVTM and CDR2 ANQGSEA. The CDR3 runs to 11 residues. CDR3 DNA: TGCAGCGTTAGGCAGCAAGAGACCCAGTACTTC. This gives the protein CSVRQQETQYF.

The V gene is TRBV27, the J gene TRBJ2-7, with D hard to call. From germline, CDR1 is MNHEY and CDR2 SMNVEV (reference sequence). V lost 3 bases to trimming and J lost 0 bases, with 15 bases between them. The CDR3 is made up of 16 amino acids. The DNA of the CDR3 is TGTGCCAGCAGTTTGAGTGGGGATCAACCCTCCTACGAGCAGTACTTC. The encoded protein is CASSLSGDQPSYEQYF.

The rearrangement links TRBV24-1 to TRBJ2-1; D call uncertain. Germline V gives CDR1 KGHDR, CDR2 SFDVKD. The CDR3 covers 15 residues. Trimming left V 3 bases short and J 0 bases short, with 8 bases between. In DNA form, the CDR3 reads TGTGCCACCAGTGATGCGGAGAGCTCCTACAATGAGCAGTTCTTC. The encoded protein is CATSDAESSYNEQFF.

This clonotype was counted a few times. The rearrangement uses TRBV29-1 and TRBJ2-7, with TRBD2 identical over 16 bases. Germline CDR1 reads SQVTM; CDR2 reads ANQGSEA. Trimming removed 0 bases from V and 5 bases from J; junction bases left unmatched: 10. The CDR3 extends over 18 amino acids. The CDR3 region has the DNA TGCAGCGTTGAAGATCCCGGCCGGGGACTAGCGGGGGGGCACGAGCAGTACTTC. It translates to CSVEDPGRGLAGGHEQYF.

CDR3 bases: TGTGCCAGCAGCTTTAGCGGGGGGAAGAATGAGCAGTTCTTC. Amino acids: CASSFSGGKNEQFF. The chain combines TRBV9 with TRBJ2-1; 10 bases match TRBD2. This CDR3 has 14 residues. The germline CDR1 and CDR2 sequences are SGDLS and YYNGEE. Trimming cost V 4 bases and J 7 bases; bases outside gene matches: 5.

In this sample, this clonotype turned up a few times. The chain joins TRBV5-1 to TRBJ1-3, with 7 bases fitting TRBD1. The CDR3 runs to 14 residues. Per the germline V gene, CDR1 is SGHRS and CDR2 is YFSETQ. V shed 4 bases and J 5 bases; nucleotides not matched to a gene: 6. CDR3 region: CASSPGQNRNTIYF. For the CDR3, the DNA is TGCGCCAGCAGCCCGGGACAGAACAGAAACACCATATATTTT.

This clonotype was counted between two and nine times. The V and J genes are TRBV3-1 and TRBJ2-4; weak D call: TRBD2 (5 bases). V was shortened by 0 bases and J by 2 bases, with 8 bases between the two germline ends. The CDR3 spans 15 residues. Germline V gene data show CDR1 as LGHDT and CDR2 as YNNKEL (reference sequence). In nucleotides, the CDR3 is TGTGCCAGCAGCCAAGATGAGGACTCCAAAAACATTCAGTACTTC. Translation: CASSQDEDSKNIQYF.

This clonotype was observed a few times. V gene TRBV6-2 or TRBV6-3 combines with J gene TRBJ2-1, with TRBD2 as a possible D gene (6 bases). This CDR3 contains 14 residues. Trimming shortened V by 5 bases and J by 0 bases, and 8 bases separated the two germline ends. The V gene's germline CDR1 is MNHEY and CDR2 SVGEGT. The CDR3 protein is CASSASVSYNEQFF. The CDR3 DNA follows: TGTGCCAGCAGTGCTAGCGTCTCCTACAATGAGCAGTTCTTC.

This clonotype was seen only a few times. The chain employs TRBV7-9 and TRBJ1-2, with D possibly TRBD1 on 5 matching bases. CDR3 length: 13 residues. The germline V gene has CDR1 SEHNR and CDR2 FQNEAQ (reference sequence). Trimming stripped 5 bases from V and 8 bases from J, with 15 bases between. CDR3 nucleotide sequence: TGTGCCAGCAGCCAACGCGACGGGACGGGCTACACCTTC. It codes for CASSQRDGTGYTF.

This clonotype has just one count. V is TRBV19 and J is TRBJ2-1; 7 bases are shared with TRBD2. CDR3 length: 15 amino acids. Germline V lookup: CDR1 LNHDA, CDR2 SQIVND (reference sequence). The V segment lost 3 bases and the J segment 7 bases; nucleotides outside the gene matches: 9. CDR3 sequence: CASSIGREVRNEQFF. CDR3 nucleotides: TGTGCCAGTAGTATTGGGAGGGAGGTTAGGAATGAGCAGTTCTTC.

The J gene is TRBJ2-1, the V gene TRBV7-9; D may be TRBD2 (6 bases). The CDR3 extends over 14 amino acids. The germline V gene has CDR1 SEHNR and CDR2 FQNEAQ (reference sequence). Trimming took off 1 base at V and 10 bases at J, with 14 bases between the two ends. CDR3 bases: TGTGCCAGCAGCTTAGTGAGTCTAGCGCCCGAGCAGTTCTTC. Its protein product is CASSLVSLAPEQFF. The full variable domain, with the rest looked up from reference TRBV7-9 and TRBJ2-1, is DTGVSQNPRHKITKRGQNVTFRCDPISEHNRLYWYRQTLGQGPEFLTYFQNEAQLEKSRLLSDRFSAERPKGSFSTLEIQRTEQGDSAMYLCASSLVSLAPEQFFGPGTRLTVL.

In this sample, this clonotype turned up a few times. The V gene is TRBV11-2, the J gene TRBJ2-1; 10 bases line up with TRBD1. Germline loops: CDR1 SGHAT, CDR2 FQNNGV. The CDR3 is 16 residues long. J gave up 8 bases and V 5 bases, and 12 bases lay outside the gene matches. The CDR3 is CASSPSKDRGIDEQFF. Here the CDR3 DNA reads TGTGCCAGCAGCCCCTCGAAGGACAGGGGGATCGATGAGCAGTTCTTC.

The J gene is TRBJ1-2, the V gene TRBV4-1, with no clear D. Germline CDR1 and CDR2: MGHRA and YSYEKL. The CDR3 totals 15 residues. V was trimmed by 0 bases and J by 8 bases, leaving 16 bases between them. CDR3 protein: CASSQDSGSSYGYTF. CDR3 DNA sequence: TGCGCCAGCAGCCAAGATTCGGGGAGTTCATACGGCTACACCTTC.

This sequence joins TRBV10-3 and TRBJ2-7; 10 bases are a match to TRBD1. Germline lookup yields CDR1 ENHRY and CDR2 SYGVKD. The junction had 3 bases not matched to a gene; V was cut back by 6 bases and J by 1 base. This CDR3 has 14 residues. CDR3 loop: CAIRGTGESYEQYF. CDR3 bases: TGTGCCATCAGGGGGACAGGGGAGTCCTACGAGCAGTACTTC.

The chain employs TRBV5-1 and TRBJ2-7, with D possibly matching TRBD2 (6 bases). There are 15 residues in the CDR3. With 2 bases removed from V and 7 bases from J, the gap between germline ends came to 19 bases. Germline values: CDR1 SGHRS, CDR2 YFSETQ. CDR3 amino acids: CASSFSGQDYGEQYF. DNA of the CDR3: TGCGCCAGCAGCTTCTCCGGGCAGGACTATGGGGAGCAGTACTTC.

This clonotype has only a few counts. This rearrangement joins TRBV7-2 to TRBJ2-3; 12 positions agree with TRBD2. The length of the CDR3 is 16 residues. Germline CDR1 is SGHTA and CDR2 is FQGNSA. Trimming at V came to 3 bases and at J to 5 bases, leaving 6 bases not matched to a gene. CDR3 in amino acids: CASSFRTSGDRDTQYF. CDR3 DNA: TGTGCCAGCAGCTTTCGGACTAGCGGGGACCGAGATACGCAGTATTTT.

The sample holds many counts of this clonotype. V gene TRBV10-3 combines with J gene TRBJ2-7, with 12 bases aligning to TRBD1. This CDR3 contains 16 residues. V trimming: 2 bases; J trimming: 6 bases; junction bases outside the gene matches: 8. Germline V gene sequence: CDR1 ENHRY, CDR2 SYGVKD. CDR3 bases: TGTGCCATCAGTGAGCCGTTCGGGACAGGGGGCGTCGAGCAGTACTTC. Translated: CAISEPFGTGGVEQYF.

The table lists this clonotype with a few counts. The chain couples TRBV6-2 or TRBV6-3 to TRBJ2-3; D is perhaps TRBD2 (5 bases). This CDR3 has 11 amino acids. CDR1 and CDR2 from the germline V gene are MNHEY and SVGEGT. V gave up 8 bases and J gave up 9 bases, with 12 bases separating them. CDR3 sequence (DNA): TGTGCCAGCGGGCCCCGAGGGACGCAGTATTTT. This sequence encodes CASGPRGTQYF.

The rearrangement joins TRBV12-5 to TRBJ2-1; D ambiguous. This CDR3 is 14 amino acids long. Between the trimmed V and J ends, which lost 6 bases and 0 bases, there was a span of 9 bases. Germline-derived CDR1 and CDR2 are LGHNT and FRNRAP. CDR3 sequence (DNA): TGTGCTAGTGGACCGGAAAGCTCCTACAATGAGCAGTTCTTC. As protein: CASGPESSYNEQFF.

Only a few counts were recorded for this clonotype. The V call is TRBV18, the J call TRBJ1-5; TRBD1 matches at 7 bases. CDR1 is KGHSH, CDR2 LQKENI, per germline. With V trimmed by 6 bases and J by 0 bases, 11 bases remained unmatched. The CDR3 runs 17 residues. The CDR3 region has the DNA TGTGCCAGCTCGATTTTCAGGACAGGTGATAGCAATCAGCCCCAGCATTTT. This translates into CASSIFRTGDSNQPQHF.

The CDR3 DNA reads TGTGCCACCGGGACTAGCGGGGCCCAGCAGTACTTC. It is translated as CATGTSGAQQYF. The chain combines TRBV6-2 or TRBV6-3 with TRBJ2-7; 13 bases are shared with TRBD2. V was pared by 10 bases and J by 8 bases, with 5 bases of the junction left unmatched. The CDR3 sequence is 12 residues long. Germline lookup yields CDR1 MNHEY and CDR2 SVGEGT.

V is TRBV6-5 and J is TRBJ2-3, with D possibly TRBD1 on 6 matching bases. CDR1 and CDR2 (germline): MNHEY, SVGAGI. Trimming pared 6 bases from V and 3 bases from J, leaving 19 bases between. This CDR3 has 16 amino acids. CDR3: CASRSGTPWGTDTQYF. The CDR3 region has the DNA TGTGCCAGCAGATCCGGGACACCTTGGGGGACAGATACGCAGTATTTT.

The chain is built from TRBV5-1 and TRBJ2-3; D is perhaps TRBD1 (7 bases). The CDR3 length is 17 residues. The germline V gene encodes CDR1 SGHRS and CDR2 YFSETQ. Trimming left V 7 bases short and J 2 bases short, with 23 bases between. The CDR3 loop reads CASGGGQPTPLTDTQYF. The CDR3 DNA reads TGCGCCAGCGGAGGGGGACAGCCGACACCACTCACAGATACGCAGTATTTT.

J is TRBJ1-4 and V is TRBV6-2 or TRBV6-3; D call uncertain. Trimming left V 6 bases short and J 12 bases short, with 20 bases between. The CDR3 is 14 residues long. CDR1 and CDR2 (germline): MNHEY, SVGEGT. The CDR3 protein is CASRNEGQLLELFF. The CDR3 region has the DNA TGTGCCAGCAGAAACGAGGGCCAATTACTGGAACTGTTTTTT.

DNA for the CDR3: TGCAGTGCTAGAGATCAACGGGGAAGCAAAAACATTCAGTACTTC. Protein: CSARDQRGSKNIQYF. V gene TRBV20-1 combines with J gene TRBJ2-4, with TRBD2 as a possible D gene (5 bases). This CDR3 has 15 residues. V was clipped by 0 bases and J by 3 bases, with 12 bases between them. The germline CDR1 and CDR2 sequences are DFQATT and SNEGSKA (reference sequence).